The 10 T cell receptor beta chains below come from one sample, sequenced in a study of T cells after yellow fever vaccination. TCRdb redid the calling of the 5' RACE reads with MiXCR, one entry per CDR3 protein. Counted here are a few hundred thousand distinct CDR3 sequences, roughly 5% occurring once; the ten biggest clones make up 2.5% to 4%. Material: CD4+ T cells sorted from PBMCs, obtained on the day of the yellow fever booster vaccination. Receptors originate from a man aged 18 to 29 who received the YFV17D yellow fever vaccine.

This clonotype showed up many times. The chain uses TRBV7-9 and TRBJ1-3; 8 bases map to TRBD1. V was pared by 5 bases and J by 1 base, with 1 base of the junction left unmatched. The germline V gene encodes CDR1 SEHNR and CDR2 FQNEAQ (reference sequence). CDR3 size: 14 residues. The DNA of the CDR3 is TGTGCCAGCAGCGGACAGGGATCTGGAAACACCATATATTTT. Translating it yields CASSGQGSGNTIYF.

There are a few counts of this clonotype. The V call is TRBV12-2, the J call TRBJ2-7; TRBD1, the table's D call, was not compared with the DNA. TRBV12-2 constitutes a pseudogene. This CDR3 has 15 residues. CDR3 residues: CASRSLTGFGDEQYV. CDR3 nucleotides: TGTGCAAGTCGCTCCTTGACAGGGTTCGGCGACGAGCAGTACGTC.

This clonotype has ten or more counts. The gene calls are TRBV27 and TRBJ1-2, with D unresolved. The CDR3 is made up of 17 amino acids. Germline V gene data show CDR1 as MNHEY and CDR2 as SMNVEV (reference sequence). Trimming cost V 0 bases and J 8 bases, with 22 bases left between them. This CDR3 is CASSLSTREGYGNGYTF. The CDR3 nucleotides are TGTGCCAGCAGTTTATCGACCCGGGAAGGTTATGGGAACGGCTACACCTTC.

This chain links TRBV7-2 with TRBJ2-2; D call uncertain. With 4 bases removed from V and 8 bases from J, the gap between germline ends came to 8 bases. CDR1 and CDR2 from the germline V gene are SGHTA and FQGNSA. The CDR3 loop spans 12 amino acids. The DNA for the CDR3 is TGTGCCAGCAGCTCCCCCAGGGGGGAGCTGTTTTTT. As protein: CASSSPRGELFF.

The rearrangement uses TRBV10-3 and TRBJ1-5, with D maybe TRBD1 (5 bases). The CDR3 extends over 14 amino acids. The V gene lost 2 bases and the J gene lost 9 bases, with 14 bases spanning the gap. Germline CDR1 is ENHRY and CDR2 is SYGVKD. CDR3 residues: CAISEGTAPGPQHF. The CDR3, as DNA: TGTGCCATCAGTGAGGGGACGGCACCGGGGCCCCAGCATTTT.

The chain has TRBV20-1 and TRBJ1-1, with unresolved D. The CDR3 has 13 residues. Between the trimmed V and J ends, which lost 2 bases and 0 bases, there was a span of 7 bases. Germline assignment: CDR1 DFQATT and CDR2 SNEGSKA (reference sequence). The CDR3 protein is CSARLSMNTEAFF. CDR3 nucleotide sequence: TGCAGTGCTAGACTCTCCATGAACACTGAAGCTTTCTTT.

This clonotype was counted at least ten times. The chain uses TRBV16 and TRBJ2-1; D is possibly TRBD2 (5 bases). Germline CDR1 KGHSY, CDR2 FQNENV. The CDR3 spans 12 residues. V was shortened by 4 bases and J by 9 bases, with 10 bases between the two germline ends. The CDR3 DNA reads TGTGCCAGCAGCCGGGATGAGGGTGAGCAGTTCTTC. Translated, it gives CASSRDEGEQFF.

This chain links TRBV6-5 with TRBJ1-2; a possible D gene is TRBD1 (5 bases). Germline lookup yields CDR1 MNHEY and CDR2 SVGAGI. This CDR3 region has 13 residues. V dropped 10 bases and J dropped 1 base, with 13 bases sitting between them. The CDR3 DNA reads TGTGCCACTCGGGGACCTCTTAACTATGGCTACACCTTC. It encodes CATRGPLNYGYTF.

V is TRBV20-1 and J is TRBJ2-5; 8 bases are a match to TRBD2. The CDR3 consists of 14 residues. Trimming at V came to 0 bases and at J to 5 bases, leaving 5 bases not matched to a gene. Germline-derived CDR1 and CDR2 are DFQATT and SNEGSKA (reference sequence). CDR3 loop: CSARDAGTRETQYF. In DNA form, the CDR3 reads TGCAGTGCTAGAGATGCCGGGACTAGGGAGACCCAGTACTTC.

The chain has TRBV11-2 and TRBJ1-3; D gene uncertain. This CDR3 has 13 residues. V was trimmed by 11 bases and J by 2 bases, leaving 13 bases between them. CDR1 is SGHAT and CDR2 is FQNNGV in the germline V gene. The CDR3 loop reads CASLRNAGNTIYF. CDR3 nucleotides: TGTGCCTCTCTGCGGAATGCTGGAAACACCATATATTTT.